This T cell receptor beta chain was recorded in a study of blood T cell repertoires in COVID-19. The table came from immunoSEQ multiplex PCR; TCRdb's copy has only in-frame clones and leaves some out. The repertoire has about 150,000 clones, more than 75% of them found once; the top ten carry 4.2%. This clone has a handful of counts. The trim removed 3 bases at V and 6 bases at J, leaving 6 bases unmatched. The germline gives CDR1 SGHVS, CDR2 FNYEAQ. CDR3 length equals 16 residues. The clonotype originates from a man aged 55 to 70 with acute or convalescent COVID-19. The sequenced sample was peripheral blood. V gene TRBV7-6 combines with J gene TRBJ1-6, with TRBD1 identical over 9 bases. CDR3 in DNA: TGTGCCAGCAGCTTTCTACAGGGGGCGGTTAATTCACCCCTCCACTTT. The encoded protein is CASSFLQGAVNSPLHF.